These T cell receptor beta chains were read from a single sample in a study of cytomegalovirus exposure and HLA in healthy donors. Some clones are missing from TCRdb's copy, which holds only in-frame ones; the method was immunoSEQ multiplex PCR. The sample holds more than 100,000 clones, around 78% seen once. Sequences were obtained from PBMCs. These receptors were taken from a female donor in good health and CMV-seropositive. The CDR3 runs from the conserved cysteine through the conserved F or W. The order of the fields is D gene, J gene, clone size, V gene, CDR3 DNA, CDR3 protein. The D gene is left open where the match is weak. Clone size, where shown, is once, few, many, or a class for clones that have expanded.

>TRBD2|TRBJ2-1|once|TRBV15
TGTGCCACCAGCAGCCCCTTCGGGAGGGTAAACAATGGGCAGTTCTTC
CATSSPFGRVNNGQFF
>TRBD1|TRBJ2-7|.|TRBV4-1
TGCGCCAGCAGCCAAGAGCCGAGGACAGGGGGCTACGAGCAGTACTTC
CASSQEPRTGGYEQYF
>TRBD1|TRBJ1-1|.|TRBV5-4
TGTGCCAGCTCTGACAGGGGGATGAACACTGAAGCTTTCTTT
CASSDRGMNTEAFF
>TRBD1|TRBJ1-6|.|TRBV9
TGTGCCAGCAGCCCGGAACAGGGGAATTCACCCCTCCACTTT
CASSPEQGNSPLHF
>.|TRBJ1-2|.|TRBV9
TGTGCCAGCAGCGTAGACAGAAACTATGGCTACACCTTC
CASSVDRNYGYTF
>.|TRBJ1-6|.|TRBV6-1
TGTGCCAGCAGTGAAGAGGCGGGATGGATGAATTCACCCCTCCACTTT
CASSEEAGWMNSPLHF
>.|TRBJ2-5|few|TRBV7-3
TGTGCCAGCAGCCTGTCTGGAGGGGCGCAAGAGACCCAGTACTTC
CASSLSGGAQETQYF
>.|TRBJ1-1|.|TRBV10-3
TGTGCCATCAGCAAAGAGCAGCAGGGGAACACTGAAGCTTTCTTT
CAISKEQQGNTEAFF
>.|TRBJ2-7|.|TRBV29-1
TGCAGCGTTGAAGGTACCGAGCGCGGGACCTTCTACGAGCAGTACTTC
CSVEGTERGTFYEQYF
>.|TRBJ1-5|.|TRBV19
TGTGCCAGTACGAGACAGGTTAGCAATCAGCCCCAGCATTTT
CASTRQVSNQPQHF
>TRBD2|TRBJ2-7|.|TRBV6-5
TGTGCCAGCAGTCCAACTAGCGGGCGACCGTACGAGCAGTACTTC
CASSPTSGRPYEQYF
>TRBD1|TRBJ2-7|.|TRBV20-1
TGCAGTGCTCAACAGGGGAGCGAGCAGTACTTC
CSAQQGSEQYF
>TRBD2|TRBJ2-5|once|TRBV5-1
TGCGCCAGCAGCTTGGCCGGACTAGCGGGGGGGGTGCAAGAGACCCAGTACTTC
CASSLAGLAGGVQETQYF
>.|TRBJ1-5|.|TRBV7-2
TGTGCCAGCAGCTTGGAGTCAAATCAGCCCCAGCATTTT
CASSLESNQPQHF
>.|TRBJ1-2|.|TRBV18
TGTGCCAGCTCACCAAGCGACGGATCCTATGGCTACACCTTC
CASSPSDGSYGYTF
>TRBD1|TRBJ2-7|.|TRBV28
TGTGCCAGCATTATGACAGGGGCCTACGAGCAGTACTTC
CASIMTGAYEQYF
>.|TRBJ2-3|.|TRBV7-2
TGTGCCAGCAGCTTAGACAGGGTGGGGACAGATACGCAGTATTTT
CASSLDRVGTDTQYF
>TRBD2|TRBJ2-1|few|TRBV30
TGTGCCTTCGACGACAGCACCGGGGGGGTAAAGGAGTTCTTC
CAFDDSTGGVKEFF
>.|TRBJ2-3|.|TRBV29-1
TGCAGCGTTGAGCCGAACGGCAGGGGCCCAGATACGCAGTATTTT
CSVEPNGRGPDTQYF
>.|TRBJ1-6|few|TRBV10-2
TGCGCCAGCAGTGTTTGGGGCTGGGATTCACCCCTCCACTTT
CASSVWGWDSPLHF
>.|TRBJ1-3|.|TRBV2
TGTGCCAGCAGCGCGGACATTGGAAACACCATATATTTT
CASSADIGNTIYF
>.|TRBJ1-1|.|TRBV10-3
TGTGCCATCAGTGAGCCGGACCTAGGAGGCACTGAAGCTTTCTTT
CAISEPDLGGTEAFF
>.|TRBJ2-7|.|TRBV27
TGTGCCAGCAGCCTCCTCGGGACAATCAACGACGAGCAGTACTTC
CASSLLGTINDEQYF
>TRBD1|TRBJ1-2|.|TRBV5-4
TGTGCCAGCAGCTTCGTAGGCAGGGGGGAAAACGGCTACACCTTC
CASSFVGRGENGYTF
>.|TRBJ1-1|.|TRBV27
TGTGCCAGCAGTTTAGAAGGGGTAGGGAGGACGGTCTTT
CASSLEGVGRTVF
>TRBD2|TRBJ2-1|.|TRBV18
TGTGCCAGCTCTTCGACCGGGACTAGCGGTTCCAATGAGCAGTTCTTC
CASSSTGTSGSNEQFF
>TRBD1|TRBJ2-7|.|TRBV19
TGTGCCAGTAGCTCCTTGACAGGGGCCTACGAGCAGTACTTC
CASSSLTGAYEQYF
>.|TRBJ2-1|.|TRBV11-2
TGTGCCAGCAGCACAGCGACTAGGAGGGCTGAGCAGTTCTTC
CASSTATRRAEQFF
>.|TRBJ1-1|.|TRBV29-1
TGCAGCGTAGCTAGACAGGACTGGGACACTGAAGCTTTCTTT
CSVARQDWDTEAFF
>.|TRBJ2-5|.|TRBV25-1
TGTGCCAGCAGTGAATCAGACCTCAGGGAAGAGACCCAGTACTTC
CASSESDLREETQYF
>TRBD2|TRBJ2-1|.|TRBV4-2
TGTGCCAGCAGCCAAGACGTAGGACTAGCATCTAATGAGCAGTTCTTC
CASSQDVGLASNEQFF
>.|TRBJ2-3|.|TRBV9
TGTGCCAGCAGCGAAGACAGGTCCCCTAGCACAGATACGCAGTATTTT
CASSEDRSPSTDTQYF
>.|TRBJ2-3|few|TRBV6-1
TGTGCCAGCAGTATTGGGACCAACGGGGGGCAGTATTTT
CASSIGTNGGQYF
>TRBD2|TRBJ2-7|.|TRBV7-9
TGTGCCAGCAGCTTAGAAAGGACTAGCGCCGAGCAGTACTTC
CASSLERTSAEQYF
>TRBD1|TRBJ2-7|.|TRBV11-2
TGTGCCAGCAGCTTAACAGGGGTGGCCTACGAGCAGTACTTC
CASSLTGVAYEQYF
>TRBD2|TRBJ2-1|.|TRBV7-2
TGTGCCAGCAGCCCCCCTGGGGGGGGGTACAATGAGCAGTTCTTC
CASSPPGGGYNEQFF
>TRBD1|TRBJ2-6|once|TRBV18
TGTGCCAGCTCAAAACAGGGGACCTCTGGGGCCAACGTCCTGACTTTC
CASSKQGTSGANVLTF
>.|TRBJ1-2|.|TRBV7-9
TGTGCCAGCAGCTTAGTTCACAGCTATGGCTACACCTTC
CASSLVHSYGYTF
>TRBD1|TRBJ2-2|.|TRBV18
TGTGCCAGCTCAAAAGGGACAGGGAACACCGGGGAGCTGTTTTTT
CASSKGTGNTGELFF
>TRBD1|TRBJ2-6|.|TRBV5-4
TGTGCCAGCAGCACTACGGGACAGACCTCTGGGGCCAACGTCCTGACTTTC
CASSTTGQTSGANVLTF
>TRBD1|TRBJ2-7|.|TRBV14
TGTGCCAGCAGCGAACACAGGGGGCTTAACTCCCGCGAGCAGTACTTC
CASSEHRGLNSREQYF
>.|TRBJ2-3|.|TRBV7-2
TGTGCCAGCAGGCGGACAGAGAGCACAGATACGCAGTATTTT
CASRRTESTDTQYF
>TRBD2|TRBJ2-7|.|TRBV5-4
TGTGCCAGCAGCTTGGCCCCTAGCGGGAGTGAAGAGCAGTACTTC
CASSLAPSGSEEQYF
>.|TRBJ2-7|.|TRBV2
TGTGCCAGCAGTGAAATTTCCCAAGGAGATGCGACTTACGAGCAGTACTTC
CASSEISQGDATYEQYF